Presented here are 17 T cell receptor beta chains from one specimen sequenced in a study of early T cells in non-severe SARS-CoV-2 infection (dated by TCRdb to the early 2020s). Receptor libraries were prepared by 5' RACE. The sample was run on a NextSeq 500. TCRdb trimmed public reads at Q25 via fastp, called clones via MiXCR and kept in-frame beta chains. Each record represents a unique CDR3 protein, reported with the most common genes and DNA among its rows. Recorded for this sample are almost 65,000 distinct CDR3 sequences; over 4.5% of them occurred a single time. The ten largest clones take up under 6.5% of the sample. The specimen sequenced was whole blood. These receptors were taken from an adult who was a healthcare worker with PCR-confirmed SARS-CoV-2 infection or an uninfected control (not recorded which).

This rearrangement joins TRBV7-8 to TRBJ2-4; 7 positions match TRBD1. Germline V gene sequence: CDR1 SGHVS, CDR2 FQNEAQ. CDR3 length: 18 amino acids. Trimming took 0 bases from V and 4 from J; bases not matched to a gene: 12. The CDR3 region is CASSLASYGQVPKNIQYF. As DNA, the CDR3 is TGTGCCAGCAGCTTAGCGTCGTATGGACAGGTCCCAAAAAACATTCAGTACTTC.

This sequence joins TRBV9 and TRBJ2-2; D tentatively fits TRBD1 or TRBD2 (5 bases each). Germline V lookup: CDR1 SGDLS, CDR2 YYNGEE. The V and J ends lost 4 bases and 4 bases respectively, with 11 bases between them. This CDR3 contains 14 residues. The CDR3 coding sequence is TGTGCCAGCAGCACTAGAGGGACCACCGGGGAGCTGTTTTTT. This sequence encodes CASSTRGTTGELFF.

This clonotype was counted at least ten times. V gene TRBV7-2 combines with J gene TRBJ2-3, with TRBD2 as a possible D gene (5 bases). Deletions cut 5 bases from V and 1 base from J, with 10 bases between. The CDR3 is made up of 14 amino acids. Germline V gene lookup returns CDR1 SGHTA and CDR2 FQGNSA. This CDR3 reads CASSDQRRTDTQYF. The CDR3 DNA follows: TGTGCCAGCAGCGACCAGCGGCGCACAGATACGCAGTATTTT.

This clonotype has a count of ten or more. The chain employs TRBV29-1 and TRBJ1-4; TRBD1 matches at 7 bases. With V trimmed by 1 base and J by 8 bases, 4 bases remained unmatched. Germline V gene sequence: CDR1 SQVTM, CDR2 ANQGSEA. CDR3 length equals 13 residues. As DNA, the CDR3 is TGCAGCGTTGAAGGCAGGGGGAGGGAAAAACTGTTTTTT. Translating it yields CSVEGRGREKLFF.

This clonotype showed up just a few times. This chain uses TRBV5-4 with TRBJ2-5; 9 bases fit TRBD2. Germline V CDR1 and CDR2: SGHNT, YYREEE (reference sequence). V was clipped by 5 bases and J by 5 bases; unmatched bases: 4. The CDR3 runs to 13 residues. CDR3 sequence: CASRVAGVETQYF. CDR3 nucleotides: TGTGCCAGCAGGGTAGCGGGGGTTGAGACCCAGTACTTC.

This clonotype was recorded at least ten times. The CDR3, as DNA: TGTGCCAGTAGTATAGATGTCAGTTCCTACGAGCAGTACTTC. Residues: CASSIDVSSYEQYF. This chain uses TRBV19 with TRBJ2-7; D is unresolved. Germline assignment: CDR1 LNHDA and CDR2 SQIVND (reference sequence). V lost 0 bases, J lost 1 base, and 7 bases lay in between. This CDR3 has 14 residues.

This clonotype was seen ten or more times. The chain employs TRBV7-3 and TRBJ2-1, with 8 bases matching TRBD2. The V gene end was trimmed by 5 bases and the J gene end by 2 bases; junction bases not matched to a gene: 11. Germline-derived CDR1 and CDR2 are SGHTA and FQGTGA. The CDR3 is 17 amino acids. CDR3 residues: CASSPNPLAATYNEQFF. The CDR3 DNA reads TGTGCCAGCAGCCCTAACCCACTAGCGGCTACCTACAATGAGCAGTTCTTC.

This clonotype was seen ten or more times. The V gene is TRBV4-1, the J gene TRBJ1-6; 7 positions agree with TRBD1. Germline-derived CDR1 and CDR2 are MGHRA and YSYEKL. The CDR3 loop spans 15 amino acids. The V segment lost 4 bases and the J segment 5 bases; nucleotides outside the gene matches: 5. This CDR3 reads CASSLLTGNNSPLHF. The CDR3 bases are TGCGCCAGCAGCCTTTTGACAGGGAATAATTCACCCCTCCACTTT.

This clonotype appeared a few times. This sequence joins TRBV19 and TRBJ2-1; 16 bases align to TRBD2. The V segment lost 3 bases and the J segment 9 bases; nucleotides outside the gene matches: 5. The CDR3 loop spans 16 amino acids. Germline V lookup: CDR1 LNHDA, CDR2 SQIVND (reference sequence). The CDR3 here is CASSMGTSGGAGEQFF. In nucleotides, the CDR3 is TGTGCCAGTAGTATGGGGACTAGCGGGGGGGCCGGTGAGCAGTTCTTC.

The sample holds many counts of this clonotype. The chain uses TRBV6-5 and TRBJ2-2; TRBD2 matches 8 bases. With V trimmed by 6 bases and J by 4 bases, 1 base remained unmatched. The CDR3 has 13 amino acids. Germline lookup yields CDR1 MNHEY and CDR2 SVGAGI. The CDR3 DNA follows: TGTGCCAGCAGCCGGGGGGGCACCGGGGAGCTGTTTTTT. Protein sequence: CASSRGGTGELFF.

In this sample, this clonotype turned up many times. The gene calls are TRBV3-1 and TRBJ2-7; D remains unclear. The germline gives CDR1 LGHDT, CDR2 YNNKEL (reference sequence). V shed 2 bases and J shed 9 bases, with 14 bases lying between them. The CDR3 contains 13 residues. The CDR3: CASSQWPGRVQYF. CDR3 coding DNA: TGTGCCAGCAGCCAATGGCCGGGTAGGGTGCAGTACTTC.

At least ten counts were recorded for this clonotype. The V gene is TRBV10-3, the J gene TRBJ2-3; no clear D. This CDR3 contains 14 residues. Between the trimmed V and J ends, which lost 0 bases and 2 bases, there was a span of 6 bases. Germline V CDR1 and CDR2: ENHRY, SYGVKD. The CDR3 protein is CAISESLSTDTQYF. Written as DNA, the CDR3 is TGTGCCATCAGTGAGTCGCTTTCCACAGATACGCAGTATTTT.

The chain links TRBV6-1 to TRBJ2-2; D is perhaps TRBD2 (7 bases). CDR3 length equals 20 residues. Germline V gives CDR1 MNHNS, CDR2 SASEGT. The germline V and J ends were trimmed by 7 bases and 1 base, with 28 bases remaining between them. CDR3: CASTEKEGGGFRLNTGELFF. CDR3 nucleotide sequence: TGTGCCAGCACCGAAAAGGAAGGCGGGGGCTTTCGATTGAACACCGGGGAGCTGTTTTTT.

The table lists this clonotype with many counts. The junction departs from germline at one end; a sequencing error may be responsible. The chain employs TRBV29-1 and TRBJ2-7; 13 bases are a match to TRBD2. This CDR3 has 11 amino acids. Germline-derived CDR1 and CDR2 are SQVTM and ANQGSEA. The CDR3 loop is CSVVGTSGTHF. The CDR3 nucleotides are TGCAGCGTTGTTGGGACTAGCGGGACCCACTTC.

Ten or more counts support this clonotype. The chain uses TRBV20-1 and TRBJ1-6; 9 bases align to TRBD1. The V segment lost 5 bases and the J segment 6 bases; nucleotides outside the gene matches: 11. This CDR3 is 16 amino acids long. CDR1 is DFQATT and CDR2 is SNEGSKA in the germline V gene (reference sequence). DNA of the CDR3: TGCAGTGCTCCCCGGGACAGGGTACGGCGTAATTCACCCCTCCACTTT. It codes for CSAPRDRVRRNSPLHF.

The chain is built from TRBV10-2 and TRBJ2-7; 15 bases align to TRBD2. From germline, CDR1 is WSHSY and CDR2 SAAADI. There are 17 residues in the CDR3. J gave up 1 base and V 6 bases, and 7 bases lay outside the gene matches. CDR3 DNA: TGCGCCAGCAGCCCGGGACTAGCGGGAGGTATATCCTACGAGCAGTACTTC. Protein product: CASSPGLAGGISYEQYF.

In this sample, this clonotype turned up many times. This chain joins TRBV10-3 and TRBJ2-3; 8 bases fit TRBD1. CDR3 length: 15 residues. J was trimmed by 0 bases and V by 6 bases; bases with no gene match: 5. Germline V lookup: CDR1 ENHRY, CDR2 SYGVKD. CDR3 amino acids: CAISLRDRSTDTQYF. DNA for the CDR3: TGTGCCATCAGCCTCCGGGACAGGAGCACAGATACGCAGTATTTT.